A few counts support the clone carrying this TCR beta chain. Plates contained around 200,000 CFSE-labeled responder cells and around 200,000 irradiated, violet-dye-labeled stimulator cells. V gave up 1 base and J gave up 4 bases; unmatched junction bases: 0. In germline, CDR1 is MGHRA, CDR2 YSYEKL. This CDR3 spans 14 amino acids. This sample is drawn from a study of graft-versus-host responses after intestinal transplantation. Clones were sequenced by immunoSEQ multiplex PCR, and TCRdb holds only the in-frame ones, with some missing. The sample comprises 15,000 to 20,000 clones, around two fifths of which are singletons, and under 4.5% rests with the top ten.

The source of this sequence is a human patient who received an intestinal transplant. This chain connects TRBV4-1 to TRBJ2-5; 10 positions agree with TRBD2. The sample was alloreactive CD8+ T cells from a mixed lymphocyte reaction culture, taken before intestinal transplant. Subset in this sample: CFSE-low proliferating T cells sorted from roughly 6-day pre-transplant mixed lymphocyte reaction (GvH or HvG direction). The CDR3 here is CASSQGLAGETQYF. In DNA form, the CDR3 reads TGCGCCAGCAGCCAAGGACTAGCGGGAGAGACCCAGTACTTC.